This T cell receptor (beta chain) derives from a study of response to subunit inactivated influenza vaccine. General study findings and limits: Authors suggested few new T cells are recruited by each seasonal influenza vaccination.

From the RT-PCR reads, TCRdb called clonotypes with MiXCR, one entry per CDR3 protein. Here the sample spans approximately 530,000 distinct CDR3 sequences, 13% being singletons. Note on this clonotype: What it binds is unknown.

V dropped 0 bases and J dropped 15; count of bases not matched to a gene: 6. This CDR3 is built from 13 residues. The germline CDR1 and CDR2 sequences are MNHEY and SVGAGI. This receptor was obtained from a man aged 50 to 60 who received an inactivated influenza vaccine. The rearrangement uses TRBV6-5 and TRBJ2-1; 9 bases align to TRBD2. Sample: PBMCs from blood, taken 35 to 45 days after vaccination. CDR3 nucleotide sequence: TGTGCCAGCAGTTACTCCGCGGGGGGGTTTCCGTTCTTC. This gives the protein CASSYSAGGFPFF.